These T cell receptor beta chains were read from a single sample in a study of blood T cell repertoires in COVID-19. Sequencing was performed with immunoSEQ multiplex PCR; in TCRdb, only in-frame clones are kept and a portion is missing. The profile shows around 16,000 clones, 85% to 90% of them singletons. Specimen: peripheral blood. The source is a man between 60 and 75 years old with acute or convalescent COVID-19. The conserved cysteine and the conserved F or W are not part of the CDR3 here. Rows give clone size only sometimes, using once, few, many, or a class for an expanded clone.

>NA|TRBV11-2
ASSLEFWGEKQF
>NA|TRBV19
ASSVSGTRETQY
>NA|TRBV28
ASSLAAYGYT
>NA|TRBV5-1
ASSLGQEGGYT
>NA|TRBV4-1
ASSQSASAFRNQPQH
>NA|TRBV4-1
ASSPTRIMNTEAF
>few|TRBV12-3/TRBV12-4
ASTSYEAGEQY
>NA|TRBV18
ASSPTGGADEQF
>medium-sized|TRBV3-1/TRBV3-2
ASSPLRDTEAF
>NA|TRBV3-1/TRBV3-2
ASSHDGDQPQH
>NA|TRBV28
ASNRGGPYETQY
>NA|TRBV6-5
ASSKGDEGGNEQF
>once|TRBV12-5
ASGMDSNLLEAF
>NA|TRBV18
ASSLTGGQNTGELF
>NA|TRBV5-4
ASSSLAGGIYNEQF
>NA|TRBV6-6
ASSRRVAGGPRLEQF
>NA|TRBV9
ASSEGAGSAYEQY
>NA|TRBV29-1
SVGQQMETQY
>NA|TRBV30
AWARLASGRDEQF
>NA|TRBV7-9
ASSQQGGGGSPLH
>NA|TRBV3-1/TRBV3-2
ASSQMQGLGQPQH
>once|TRBV6-5
ASRGTGGVGYGYT
>NA|TRBV10-3
AISDRGGVSYEQY
>NA|TRBV24-1
ATSDFNYLVGSYEQY
>NA|TRBV6-5
ASSPLAGGTDTQY
>NA|TRBV19
ASKSVDSYNEQF
>NA|TRBV7-3
ASSLSTARVYGPQH
>NA|TRBV5-1
ASSLELPGETQY
>NA|TRBV6-5
ASSRMGVSNYGYT
>NA|TRBV4-1
ASSLDDRGTRNEQF
>NA|TRBV3-1/TRBV3-2
ASSDGQGTYGYT
>NA|TRBV24-1
ATGTSGRTLYNEQF
>NA|TRBV6-5
ASTSLGYGYT
>NA|TRBV11-2
ASSLRLFRGGADTQY
>NA|TRBV28
ASSLGTGDRSWLDTQY
>NA|TRBV2
ASTLERGNGYT
>NA|TRBV6-5
ASSPMGGVGYT
>once|TRBV13
ASSRRGPEKTQY
>NA|TRBV10-3
AISELAGGITEAF
>NA|TRBV5-4
ASTPPGGDTGELF
>NA|TRBV27
ASRGTGNTEAF
>NA|TRBV19
ASSRTSGSLETQY
>once|TRBV4-1
ASSHGTLDASTDTQY
>NA|TRBV4-3
ASSPDSPSGGGSYNEQF
>NA|TRBV6-2/TRBV6-3
ASSGTSGAETQY
>NA|TRBV19
ASSGQGVVREQY
>NA|TRBV7-5
VRSLAPTGVTEAF
>NA|TRBV12-3/TRBV12-4
ASSFGGNTIY
>NA|TRBV6-1
ASSEASGGATDTQY
>NA|TRBV28
ASTNTGGYGYT
>NA|TRBV28
ASSGDRARNQPQH
>few|TRBV7-3
ASSDSMNTEAF
>NA|TRBV6-4
ASSDSLGGHQPQH
>NA|TRBV5-1
ASSILAGVEETQY
>NA|TRBV2
AGSETRGQGETQY